This T cell receptor beta chain was recovered during a study of cytomegalovirus exposure and HLA in healthy donors. Study-wide findings and caveats: When analyzed later, a missense DCLRE1C variant was found to be linked to TCR beta V- and J-gene trimming.

Germline CDR1 and CDR2: SEHNR and FQNEAQ (reference sequence). The length of the CDR3 is 16 residues. Notes on this clone: As yet, its antigen is unknown. One junction end does not reproduce the germline sequence, and a read error may be involved.

PCR was performed using 60 Vbeta and 13 Jbeta primers. The protocol was immunoSEQ multiplex PCR, while the TCRdb copy is restricted to in-frame clones and leaves out a portion. There are under 250,000 clones in the sample; 85% occur only once, and 0.2% to 0.25% lies in the top ten. Those who donated were healthy bone marrow donors. The chain uses TRBV7-9 and TRBJ2-1, with 9 nucleotides matching TRBD1. The sample taken for sequencing was PBMCs. This TCR was sampled from a girl aged 2 to 9 in good health and CMV-seronegative. Here the CDR3 DNA reads TGTTCCAGCAGCCCCCGGGACAGGGACCCCTACAATGAGCAGTTCTTC. Residues: CSSSPRDRDPYNEQFF.